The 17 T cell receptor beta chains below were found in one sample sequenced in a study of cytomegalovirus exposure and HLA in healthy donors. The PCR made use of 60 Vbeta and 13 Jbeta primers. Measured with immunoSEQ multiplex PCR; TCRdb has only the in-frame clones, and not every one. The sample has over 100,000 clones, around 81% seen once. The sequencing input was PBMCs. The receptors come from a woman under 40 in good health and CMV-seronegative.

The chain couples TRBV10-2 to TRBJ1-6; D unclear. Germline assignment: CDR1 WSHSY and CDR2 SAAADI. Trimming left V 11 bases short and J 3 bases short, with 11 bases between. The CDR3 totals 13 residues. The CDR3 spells CASAADYNSPLHF. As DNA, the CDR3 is TGCGCCTCTGCGGCGGACTATAATTCACCCCTCCACTTT.

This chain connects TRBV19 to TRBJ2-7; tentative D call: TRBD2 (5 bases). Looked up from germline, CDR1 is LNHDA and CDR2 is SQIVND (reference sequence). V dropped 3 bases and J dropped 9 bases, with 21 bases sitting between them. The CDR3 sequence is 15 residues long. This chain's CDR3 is CASSMDGLAGEGQYF. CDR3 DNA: TGTGCCAGTAGTATGGACGGGCTGGCGGGCGAGGGGCAGTACTTC.

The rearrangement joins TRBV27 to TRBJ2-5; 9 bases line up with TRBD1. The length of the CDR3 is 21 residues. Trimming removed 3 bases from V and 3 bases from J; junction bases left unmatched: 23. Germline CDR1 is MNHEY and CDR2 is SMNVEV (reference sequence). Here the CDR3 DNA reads TGTGCCAGCAGTTTTCCCCGTCGGTGGGCCCATCTAACAGGGGGCAAAGAGACCCAGTACTTC. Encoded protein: CASSFPRRWAHLTGGKETQYF.

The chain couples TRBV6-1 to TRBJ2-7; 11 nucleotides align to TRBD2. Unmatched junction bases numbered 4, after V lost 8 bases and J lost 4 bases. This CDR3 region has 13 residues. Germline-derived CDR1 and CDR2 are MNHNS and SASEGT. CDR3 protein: CASLTSGTYEQYF. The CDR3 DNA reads TGTGCCAGCTTGACTAGCGGGACTTACGAGCAGTACTTC.

The DNA for the CDR3 is TGTGCCAGCAGTTACCGGGAACTGAACTATGGCTACACCTTC. It encodes CASSYRELNYGYTF. The V gene is TRBV6-5, the J gene TRBJ1-2; no firm D call. Germline assignment: CDR1 MNHEY and CDR2 SVGAGI. This CDR3 region has 14 residues. V dropped 2 bases and J dropped 2 bases, with 9 bases sitting between them.

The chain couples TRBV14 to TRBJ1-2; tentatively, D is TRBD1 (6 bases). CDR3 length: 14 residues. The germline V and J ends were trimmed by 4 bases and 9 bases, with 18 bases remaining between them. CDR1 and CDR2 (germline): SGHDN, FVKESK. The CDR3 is CASSPGTLSWSYTF. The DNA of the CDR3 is TGTGCCAGCAGCCCCGGGACACTCAGTTGGAGCTACACCTTC.

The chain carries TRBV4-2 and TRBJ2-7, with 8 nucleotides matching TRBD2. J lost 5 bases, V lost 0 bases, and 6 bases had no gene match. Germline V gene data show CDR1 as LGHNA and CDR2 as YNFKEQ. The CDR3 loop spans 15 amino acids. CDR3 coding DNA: TGTGCCAGCAGCCAAGATACGGGAGGGCCGAACGAGCAGTACTTC. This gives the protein CASSQDTGGPNEQYF.

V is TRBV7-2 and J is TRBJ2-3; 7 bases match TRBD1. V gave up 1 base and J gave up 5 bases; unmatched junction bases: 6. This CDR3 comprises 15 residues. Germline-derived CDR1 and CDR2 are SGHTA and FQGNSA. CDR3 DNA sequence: TGTGCCAGCAGCTTAGTCGGCAGGGGGAGAGATACGCAGTATTTT. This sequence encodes CASSLVGRGRDTQYF.

The CDR3 DNA sequence: TGTGCCTGGAGTCCCGGGACAGGAGGCTACGAGCAGTACTTC. Protein: CAWSPGTGGYEQYF. V gene TRBV30 combines with J gene TRBJ2-7; 8 positions agree with TRBD1. This CDR3 region has 14 residues. Trimming removed 2 bases from V and 3 bases from J; junction bases left unmatched: 6. In germline, CDR1 is GTSNPN, CDR2 SVGIG (reference sequence).

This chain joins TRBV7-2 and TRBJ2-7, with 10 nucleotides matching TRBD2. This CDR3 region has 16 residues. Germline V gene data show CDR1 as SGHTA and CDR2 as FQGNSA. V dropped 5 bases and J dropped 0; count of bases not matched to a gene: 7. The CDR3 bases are TGTGCCAGCAGCGCCCTTCTAGCGGGAGTCTCCTACGAGCAGTACTTC. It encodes CASSALLAGVSYEQYF.

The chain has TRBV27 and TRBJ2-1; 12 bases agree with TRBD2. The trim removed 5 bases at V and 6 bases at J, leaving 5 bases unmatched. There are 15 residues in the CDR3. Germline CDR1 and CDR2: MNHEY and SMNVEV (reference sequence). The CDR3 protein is CASSLAGGPGNEQFF. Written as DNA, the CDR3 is TGTGCCAGCAGTCTAGCGGGAGGGCCAGGCAATGAGCAGTTCTTC.

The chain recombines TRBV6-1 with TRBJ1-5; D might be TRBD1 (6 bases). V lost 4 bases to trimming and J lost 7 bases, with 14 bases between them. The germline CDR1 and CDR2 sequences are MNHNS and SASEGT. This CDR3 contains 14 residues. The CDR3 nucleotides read TGTGCCAGCAGTGCGGCAGGGGAAGGCCAGCCCCAGCATTTT. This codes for CASSAAGEGQPQHF.

CDR3 DNA sequence: TGTGCCAGTACCCCTTGGGGCAGGGACACAGATACGCAGTATTTT. Amino acids: CASTPWGRDTDTQYF. V is TRBV19 and J is TRBJ2-3, with TRBD1 as a possible D gene (5 bases). Between the trimmed V and J ends, which lost 7 bases and 2 bases, there was a span of 16 bases. Germline CDR1 is LNHDA and CDR2 is SQIVND (reference sequence). The CDR3 has 15 residues.

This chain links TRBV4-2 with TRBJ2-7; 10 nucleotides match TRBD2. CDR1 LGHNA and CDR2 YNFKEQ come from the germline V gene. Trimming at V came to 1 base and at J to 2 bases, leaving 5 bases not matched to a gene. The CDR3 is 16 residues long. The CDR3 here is CASSQGLAGDTYEQYF. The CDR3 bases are TGTGCCAGCAGCCAAGGGCTAGCGGGGGACACCTACGAGCAGTACTTC.

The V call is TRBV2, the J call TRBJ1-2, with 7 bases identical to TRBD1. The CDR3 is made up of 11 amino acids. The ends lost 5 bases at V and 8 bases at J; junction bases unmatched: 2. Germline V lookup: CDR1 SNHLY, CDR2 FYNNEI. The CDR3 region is CASSSGGGYTF. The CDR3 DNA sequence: TGTGCCAGCAGTTCAGGGGGGGGCTACACCTTC.

The CDR3 DNA follows: TGTGCCAGCAGTCCGGGACAGGGCCTCACAGATACGCAGTATTTT. Translation gives CASSPGQGLTDTQYF. This sequence joins TRBV6-9 and TRBJ2-3; TRBD1 agrees at 9 bases. CDR3 length: 15 residues. From germline, CDR1 is MNHGY and CDR2 SVAAGI. Trimming cost V 5 bases and J 2 bases; bases outside gene matches: 5.

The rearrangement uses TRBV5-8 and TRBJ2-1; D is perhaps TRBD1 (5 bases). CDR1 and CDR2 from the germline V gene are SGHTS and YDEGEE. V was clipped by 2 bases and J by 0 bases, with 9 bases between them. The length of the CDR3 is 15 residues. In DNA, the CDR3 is TGTGCCAGCAGCTTAGGGGCCAGCTCCTACAATGAGCAGTTCTTC. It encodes CASSLGASSYNEQFF. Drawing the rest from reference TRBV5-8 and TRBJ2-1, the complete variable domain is EAGVTQSPTHLIKTRGQQATLRCSPISGHTSVYWYQQALGLGLQFLLWYDEGEERNRGNFPPRFSGRQFPNYSSELNVNALELEDSALYLCASSLGASSYNEQFFGPGTRLTVL.